This T cell receptor beta chain derives from a study of cytomegalovirus exposure and HLA in healthy donors. General study points: Cytomegalovirus association was listed for around 180 TCR beta chains. Analysis performed later showed TCR beta chains linked to HLA being more clonally expanded than equally common others.

With regard to this clone: Its target is unknown.

With 60 Vbeta and 13 Jbeta primers, the PCR was carried out. The protocol was immunoSEQ multiplex PCR, while the TCRdb copy is restricted to in-frame clones and leaves out a portion. The sample carries roughly 180,000 clones, roughly 87% recorded once. The length of the CDR3 is 15 residues. Between the trimmed V and J ends, which lost 5 bases and 1 base, there was a span of 14 bases. Per germline, CDR1 SNHLY and CDR2 FYNNEI. The specimen was PBMCs. The chain uses TRBV2 and TRBJ1-1; TRBD1 might be the D (6 bases). The TCR sequence derives from a man aged 35 to 55 in good health and CMV-seronegative. The CDR3 bases are TGTGCCAGCAGTCCACGACAGGCTAAGAACACTGAAGCTTTCTTT. This sequence encodes CASSPRQAKNTEAFF.